Detailed here is one TCR beta chain. The entry originates in a study of cytomegalovirus exposure and HLA in healthy donors. PCR amplification relied on 60 Vbeta primers (plus 13 Jbeta primers). The protocol was immunoSEQ multiplex PCR, while the TCRdb copy is restricted to in-frame clones and leaves out a portion. The sample lists about 130,000 clones; roughly 80% were seen once. Germline V lookup: CDR1 SEHNR, CDR2 FQNEAQ (reference sequence). Trimming left V 5 bases short and J 2 bases short, with 18 bases between. The CDR3 is made up of 16 amino acids. This receptor was obtained from a boy under 18 in good health and CMV-seronegative. J is TRBJ1-2 and V is TRBV7-9, with D hard to call. Sample: PBMCs. The CDR3 spells CASSPPTTAVNYGYTF. Here the CDR3 DNA reads TGTGCCAGCAGCCCTCCAACAACAGCTGTCAACTATGGCTACACCTTC. Variable domain in full (rest from reference TRBV7-9 and TRBJ1-2): DTGVSQNPRHKITKRGQNVTFRCDPISEHNRLYWYRQTLGQGPEFLTYFQNEAQLEKSRLLSDRFSAERPKGSFSTLEIQRTEQGDSAMYLCASSPPTTAVNYGYTFGSGTRLTVV.